These 14 T cell receptor beta chains came from one sample sequenced in a study of blood T cells in healthy people across ages. Primers used in a second PCR of roughly 6 to 12 cycles were a sample-barcoded 5' primer and a J-beta primer mix. MiXCR was run by TCRdb on the 5' RACE reads, yielding one entry per CDR3 protein. The data show hundreds of thousands of distinct CDR3 sequences, 25% to 35% seen once. The same sample was also used in a study of T cells of mothers and their children.

The specimen sequenced was blood. These receptors came from a boy between 2 and 10 years old in good health.

V and J are TRBV2 and TRBJ2-1, with TRBD1 identical over 8 bases. This CDR3 comprises 16 residues. Germline values: CDR1 SNHLY, CDR2 FYNNEI. The junction had 7 bases not matched to a gene; V was cut back by 6 bases and J by 0 bases. CDR3 DNA: TGTGCCAGCAGATACCTGACAGGGGCCTCCTACAATGAGCAGTTCTTC. Amino acid sequence: CASRYLTGASYNEQFF.

This chain joins TRBV7-6 and TRBJ2-7; the D gene is possibly TRBD1 (5 bases). Between the trimmed V and J ends, which lost 0 bases and 6 bases, there was a span of 15 bases. The V gene's germline CDR1 is SGHVS and CDR2 FNYEAQ. CDR3 length: 15 residues. The CDR3 DNA is TGTGCCAGCAGCTTAGCTGGTCAGGGAAGGGGCGAGCAGTACTTC. It yields the protein CASSLAGQGRGEQYF.

A few counts support this clonotype. The chain carries TRBV6-5 and TRBJ1-1; a possible D gene is TRBD1 (6 bases). Germline assignment: CDR1 MNHEY and CDR2 SVGAGI. CDR3 length: 13 amino acids. V shed 7 bases and J shed 3 bases, with 12 bases lying between them. In nucleotides, the CDR3 is TGTGCCAGCATTGGGGGGGGCCACACTGAAGCTTTCTTT. Its translation is CASIGGGHTEAFF.

This chain uses TRBV5-6 with TRBJ1-1; D may be TRBD1 (5 bases). This CDR3 region has 14 residues. Germline CDR1 SGHDT, CDR2 YYEEEE. V lost 3 bases, J lost 4 bases, and 13 bases lay in between. The CDR3 DNA reads TGTGCCAGCAGCTCGGACATGGGGAGCACTGAAGCTTTCTTT. Translating it yields CASSSDMGSTEAFF.

V is TRBV5-1 and J is TRBJ1-1; TRBD1 aligns across 11 bases. The CDR3 is 14 amino acids. Germline V CDR1 and CDR2: SGHRS, YFSETQ. After removal of 4 bases from V and 5 bases from J, the junction contained 4 bases not matched to a gene. CDR3 sequence (DNA): TGCGCCAGCAGCGGGACAGGGGGTAGTACTGAAGCTTTCTTT. Its translation: CASSGTGGSTEAFF.

The V call is TRBV7-9, the J call TRBJ1-3; D is uncertain. The V and J ends lost 0 bases and 0 bases respectively, with 12 bases between them. Germline assignment: CDR1 SEHNR and CDR2 FQNEAQ (reference sequence). This CDR3 contains 17 residues. The DNA for the CDR3 is TGTGCCAGCAGCTTAGCGCGGGTATTAAACTCTGGAAACACCATATATTTT. Amino acid sequence: CASSLARVLNSGNTIYF.

This clonotype was found many times. This chain links TRBV27 with TRBJ2-1; D gene uncertain. In germline, CDR1 is MNHEY, CDR2 SMNVEV (reference sequence). The CDR3 has 13 residues. Between the trimmed V and J ends, which lost 3 bases and 6 bases, there was a span of 9 bases. Here the CDR3 reads CASSLSSPNEQFF. The DNA for the CDR3 is TGTGCCAGCAGTTTGAGTAGTCCCAATGAGCAGTTCTTC.

V gene TRBV12-3 or TRBV12-4 combines with J gene TRBJ1-5; a possible D gene is TRBD1 (6 bases). Trimming stripped 6 bases from V and 5 bases from J, with 11 bases between. The CDR3 totals 13 residues. The CDR3 coding sequence is TGTGCCAGCAGATCCTGGGGGCATCAGCCCCAGCATTTT. Amino acid sequence: CASRSWGHQPQHF.

This sequence joins TRBV5-1 and TRBJ2-5; possibly TRBD2 for D (5 bases). Germline CDR1 is SGHRS and CDR2 is YFSETQ. The germline V and J ends were trimmed by 0 bases and 2 bases, with 14 bases remaining between them. This CDR3 spans 16 amino acids. CDR3 coding DNA: TGCGCCAGCAGCTTGGCGGGGAGCTGGAAGCAAGAGACCCAGTACTTC. Translating it yields CASSLAGSWKQETQYF. The complete variable domain, with remaining parts taken from reference TRBV5-1 and TRBJ2-5, reads KAGVTQTPRYLIKTRGQQVTLSCSPISGHRSVSWYQQTPGQGLQFLFEYFSETQRNKGNFPGRFSGRQFSNSRSEMNVSTLELGDSALYLCASSLAGSWKQETQYFGPGTRLLVL.

V is TRBV28 and J is TRBJ1-6; TRBD1 is a possible D gene (5 bases). There are 15 residues in the CDR3. V was clipped by 3 bases and J by 6 bases, with 12 bases between them. Germline assignment: CDR1 MDHEN and CDR2 SYDVKM. The CDR3 protein is CASSLPLGGNSPLHF. Here the CDR3 DNA reads TGTGCCAGCAGTTTGCCCCTCGGGGGTAATTCACCCCTCCACTTT. Filled out from reference TRBV28 and TRBJ1-6, the complete variable domain reads DVKVTQSSRYLVKRTGEKVFLECVQDMDHENMFWYRQDPGLGLRLIYFSYDVKMKEKGDIPEGYSVSREKKERFSLILESASTNQTSMYLCASSLPLGGNSPLHFGNGTRLTVT.

The rearrangement joins TRBV20-1 to TRBJ2-7, with 7 bases aligning to TRBD1. Germline loops: CDR1 DFQATT, CDR2 SNEGSKA (reference sequence). The CDR3 totals 14 residues. Trimming removed 3 bases from V and 3 bases from J; junction bases left unmatched: 8. CDR3: CSASTTGQVYEQYF. CDR3 DNA: TGCAGTGCTAGTACGACAGGGCAAGTCTACGAGCAGTACTTC.

The chain recombines TRBV10-2 with TRBJ2-3; 10 nucleotides match TRBD2. Germline V CDR1 and CDR2: WSHSY, SAAADI. The V segment lost 6 bases and the J segment 2 bases; nucleotides outside the gene matches: 5. This CDR3 is built from 15 residues. The CDR3 DNA is TGCGCCAGCAGCAAACTAGCGGGGTACACAGATACGCAGTATTTT. Protein product: CASSKLAGYTDTQYF.

This chain uses TRBV3-1 with TRBJ2-4, with 12 bases fitting TRBD2. Per germline, CDR1 LGHDT and CDR2 YNNKEL (reference sequence). The V and J ends lost 4 bases and 1 base, in that order; junction bases with no gene match: 5. This CDR3 comprises 17 residues. This CDR3 reads CASSLGLAGWAKNIQYF. The CDR3 DNA is TGTGCCAGCAGCCTCGGACTAGCGGGATGGGCCAAAAACATTCAGTACTTC.

This clonotype was counted only a few times. This chain joins TRBV4-3 and TRBJ1-2; 7 bases line up with TRBD1. The CDR3 sequence is 16 residues long. With 1 base clipped from V and 4 bases from J, the junction kept 9 bases outside the gene matches. CDR1 LGHNA and CDR2 YSLEER come from the germline V gene. The CDR3 loop reads CASSQGGQLGGYGYTF. As DNA, the CDR3 is TGCGCCAGCAGCCAAGGGGGACAGCTAGGGGGCTATGGCTACACCTTC.